This T cell receptor (beta chain) comes out of a study of blood T cell repertoires in COVID-19. TCRdb keeps only in-frame clones here, not all; method: immunoSEQ multiplex PCR. The sample records about 320,000 clones, roughly nine tenths being singletons. The CDR3 has 15 amino acids. The germline V and J ends were trimmed by 5 bases and 4 bases, with 17 bases remaining between them. Germline-derived CDR1 and CDR2 are LNHDA and SQIVND (reference sequence). Participants came from under 30 US areas, aged about 18 to 100 years. The TCR originated in a man between 60 and 70 years old who had recovered from COVID-19. The sequenced sample consisted of PBMCs or T cells enriched from blood (not recorded which). The V and J genes are TRBV19 and TRBJ1-2; D unclear. The CDR3 nucleotides read TGTGCCAGTAGTCGCCAACTCACAGTGATCTATGGCTACACCTTC. Its translation: CASSRQLTVIYGYTF.